These 12 T cell receptor beta chains share one sample of origin, sequenced in a study of control samples from healthy donors and cancer patients. Some clones are missing from TCRdb's copy, which holds only in-frame ones; the method was immunoSEQ multiplex PCR. Of 100,000 to 150,000 clones listed, around nine tenths are singletons. Sequenced: blood. All receptors come from a middle-aged man in good health.

The chain couples TRBV30 to TRBJ2-2; a weak D match, TRBD2 (5 bases). CDR1 and CDR2 from the germline V gene are GTSNPN and SVGIG (reference sequence). Trimming took off 1 base at V and 2 bases at J, with 11 bases between the two ends. The CDR3 runs to 15 residues. In DNA, the CDR3 is TGTGCCTGGAGTGCGGGAATTACTAACACCGGGGAGCTGTTTTTT. It specifies CAWSAGITNTGELFF.

This clone was picked up one time. The rearrangement uses TRBV10-1 and TRBJ1-1; 7 bases match TRBD1. Germline values: CDR1 WNHNN, CDR2 SYGVQD (reference sequence). Trimming at V came to 10 bases and at J to 0 bases, leaving 5 bases not matched to a gene. The CDR3 sequence is 13 residues long. The CDR3 DNA sequence: TGCGCCAACAAGGACAGGCTGAACACTGAAGCTTTCTTT. Amino acids: CANKDRLNTEAFF.

The V and J genes are TRBV18 and TRBJ1-1; D is unresolved. V was shortened by 3 bases and J by 0 bases, with 8 bases between the two germline ends. The CDR3 covers 14 residues. Per germline, CDR1 KGHSH and CDR2 LQKENI. This CDR3 reads CASSPSLMNTEAFF. CDR3 DNA: TGTGCCAGCTCACCGAGCCTAATGAACACTGAAGCTTTCTTT.

This chain connects TRBV2 to TRBJ1-6; 7 bases match TRBD1. CDR1 SNHLY and CDR2 FYNNEI come from the germline V gene. CDR3 length: 14 amino acids. Losses at the gene ends were 4 bases for V and 13 bases for J; bases not matched to a gene: 10. The CDR3 sequence: CASSGQGFIGPLHF. In DNA, the CDR3 is TGTGCCAGCAGTGGACAGGGATTTATCGGGCCCCTCCACTTT.

The chain uses TRBV12-5 and TRBJ2-5; D might be TRBD1 or TRBD2, each matching 5 bases. Per germline, CDR1 LGHNT and CDR2 FRNRAP. This CDR3 has 14 residues. Trimming took 4 bases from V and 2 from J, leaving 11 bases between them. CDR3 residues: CASGSGTQQETQYF. As DNA, the CDR3 is TGTGCTAGTGGTTCTGGGACCCAACAAGAGACCCAGTACTTC.

The DNA for the CDR3 is TGCGCCAGCAGCACCGGGGACTTTAATGAAAAACTGTTTTTT. Amino acid sequence: CASSTGDFNEKLFF. The V call is TRBV5-1, the J call TRBJ1-4, with D maybe TRBD1 (5 bases). CDR1 is SGHRS, CDR2 YFSETQ, per germline. This CDR3 spans 14 amino acids. Trimming stripped 4 bases from V and 4 bases from J, with 11 bases between. The full variable domain, completed using reference TRBV5-1 and TRBJ1-4, is KAGVTQTPRYLIKTRGQQVTLSCSPISGHRSVSWYQQTPGQGLQFLFEYFSETQRNKGNFPGRFSGRQFSNSRSEMNVSTLELGDSALYLCASSTGDFNEKLFFGSGTQLSVL.

V gene TRBV28 combines with J gene TRBJ1-4; 7 bases agree with TRBD1. Trimming took 6 bases from V and 3 from J; bases not matched to a gene: 4. Germline V CDR1 and CDR2: MDHEN, SYDVKM. The CDR3 covers 14 residues. The CDR3 protein is CASSRDRPNEKLFF. The CDR3 DNA sequence: TGTGCCAGCAGCCGGGACAGACCTAATGAAAAACTGTTTTTT.

The rearrangement joins TRBV7-5 to TRBJ2-7; the D call TRBD2 from the table was never checked on the DNA. TRBV7-5 is shown as a pseudogene. The CDR3 consists of 14 residues. The CDR3 here is CARSLVFGYYEQYF. The CDR3 DNA follows: TGTGCCAGAAGCTTAGTGTTCGGTTACTACGAGCAGTACTTC.

The chain uses TRBV7-9 and TRBJ2-3; 9 bases line up with TRBD1. CDR1 and CDR2 (germline): SEHNR, FQNEAQ (reference sequence). The CDR3 spans 16 residues. The V segment lost 5 bases and the J segment 4 bases; nucleotides outside the gene matches: 10. The CDR3 loop reads CASSPGDRVIADTQYF. In DNA form, the CDR3 reads TGTGCCAGCAGCCCCGGGGACAGGGTCATTGCAGATACGCAGTATTTT.

This clone has only one observation. The CDR3, as DNA: TGTGCCAGCAGTGCGTGGATTATGAACACCGGGGAGCTGTTTTTT. It translates to CASSAWIMNTGELFF. The chain links TRBV2 to TRBJ2-2; D is undetermined. CDR3 length equals 15 residues. The ends were cut back, 4 bases at V and 1 base at J, with 10 bases in the middle. Germline CDR1 SNHLY, CDR2 FYNNEI.

The V call is TRBV27, the J call TRBJ1-2, with 7 bases identical to TRBD1. The trim removed 0 bases at V and 5 bases at J, leaving 3 bases unmatched. The CDR3 spans 14 residues. Germline V lookup: CDR1 MNHEY, CDR2 SMNVEV (reference sequence). For the CDR3, the DNA is TGTGCCAGCAGTTTATCAGGGGGCGTTTATGGCTACACCTTC. Residues: CASSLSGGVYGYTF.

The chain combines TRBV9 with TRBJ2-6; D is unresolved. Germline V gene lookup returns CDR1 SGDLS and CDR2 YYNGEE. This CDR3 contains 17 residues. Trimming removed 3 bases from V and 0 bases from J, with 13 bases in between. CDR3: CASSATVILSGANVLTF. DNA of the CDR3: TGTGCCAGCAGCGCCACCGTGATTCTCTCTGGGGCCAACGTCCTGACTTTC.